This T cell receptor beta chain is from a study of T cell repertoires in cytomegalovirus infection. In TCRdb, the reads were re-called with MiXCR into one record per CDR3 protein. This table has about 360,000 distinct CDR3 sequences, around a third appearing once. A few counts support this clonotype. Its cognate antigen is unknown. An end of the junction does not agree with germline; a read error may underlie this. This CDR3 has 15 residues. Germline assignment: CDR1 SGHAT and CDR2 FQNNGV. Regarding the study as a whole: Across the ex vivo response, the dominant clonotypes were HLA-C-restricted CMV-specific TCR beta clonotypes.

The TCR sequence derives from a human donor in good health (CMV status not recorded). Some clones in this sample may be carry-over from other donors' samples. The chain combines TRBV11-2 with TRBJ2-5; no reliable D call. The sequencing here drew on cultured PBMCs, taken from culture after CMV antigen stimulation. The chain's CDR3 is CASSLGSSRQEAQYF. The DNA for the CDR3 is TGTGCCAGCAGCTTAGGCTCCTCAAGACAAGAGGCCCAGTACTTC.